The 15 T cell receptor beta chains below come from one sample, sequenced in a study of Ad26.COV2.S vaccination and SARS-CoV-2 variants. This sample's treatment: 15 to 20 received Ad26.COV2.S at low or high dose, single or two shots; about 5 received placebo; per-sample allocation not given. After the first vaccine or placebo injection, samples were drawn on day 63. TCRdb's table, derived via immunoSEQ multiplex PCR, lists solely in-frame clones and lacks some. The table shows some 480,000 clones, with around nine tenths occurring only once. The sequencing used peripheral blood, collected in a trial of Ad26.COV2.S vaccine versus placebo. These receptors were collected from a person between 18 and 59 years old who received the Ad26.COV2.S COVID-19 vaccine or a placebo.

The chain combines TRBV5-4 with TRBJ1-1, with D maybe TRBD1 (5 bases). The V gene lost 7 bases and the J gene lost 6 bases, with 19 bases spanning the gap. Germline-derived CDR1 and CDR2 are SGHNT and YYREEE (reference sequence). CDR3 length: 14 residues. In nucleotides, the CDR3 is TGTGCCAGCGCGGTAGTCGGGCTAGGGGCTGAAGCTTTCTTT. It specifies CASAVVGLGAEAFF.

This rearrangement joins TRBV28 to TRBJ2-3, with 13 bases that match TRBD2. The junction had 8 bases not matched to a gene; V was cut back by 4 bases and J by 7 bases. Germline CDR1 and CDR2: MDHEN and SYDVKM. The CDR3 is 16 residues long. The CDR3 DNA follows: TGTGCCAGCAGTTCGAGACTAGCGGGAGGCCGGTATACGCAGTATTTT. As protein: CASSSRLAGGRYTQYF.

A single count supports this clone. This chain joins TRBV28 and TRBJ2-7; 8 bases agree with TRBD1. The germline V gene has CDR1 MDHEN and CDR2 SYDVKM. The CDR3 has 17 residues. The V and J ends lost 6 bases and 5 bases, in that order; junction bases with no gene match: 18. CDR3 DNA sequence: TGTGCCAGCAGCCCACCGGGGCGGACAGGGATTTTTGACGAGCAGTACTTC. Residues: CASSPPGRTGIFDEQYF.

J is TRBJ1-1 and V is TRBV4-1; D unresolved. Germline V gene lookup returns CDR1 MGHRA and CDR2 YSYEKL. This CDR3 has 13 amino acids. V lost 0 bases to trimming and J lost 2 bases, with 4 bases between them. In DNA form, the CDR3 reads TGCGCCAGCAGCCAAGATCTTAACACTGAAGCTTTCTTT. The encoded protein is CASSQDLNTEAFF.

The chain has TRBV3-1 (or the pseudogene TRBV3-2) and TRBJ1-6, with D tentatively TRBD1 (5 bases). V lost 1 base to trimming and J lost 4 bases, with 8 bases between them. The CDR3 spans 15 residues. Germline CDR1 reads LGHDT; CDR2 reads YNNKEL (reference sequence). CDR3 sequence reads: CASSQGQLYNSPLHF. CDR3 DNA: TGTGCCAGCAGCCAAGGACAGCTATATAATTCACCCCTCCACTTT.

This chain joins TRBV3-1 (or the pseudogene TRBV3-2) and TRBJ2-2, with TRBD1 as a possible D gene (5 bases). This CDR3 comprises 16 residues. V lost 0 bases and J 6 bases, leaving 14 bases between the germline ends. The germline gives CDR1 LGHDT, CDR2 YNNKEL (reference sequence). The CDR3 DNA reads as TGTGCCAGCAGCCAAGATTTGCCAGGGCCGTCCGGGGAGCTGTTTTTT. This sequence encodes CASSQDLPGPSGELFF.

This clone was seen only once. The chain employs TRBV28 and TRBJ1-2, with D possibly being TRBD1 (5 bases). Germline V gives CDR1 MDHEN, CDR2 SYDVKM. The V end lost 2 bases, the J end lost 1 base, and 17 bases lay between the germline ends. The CDR3 covers 17 residues. DNA of the CDR3: TGTGCCAGCAGTTTAGGGGCGGTCAGTCGGCTTAACTATGGCTACACCTTC. Protein sequence: CASSLGAVSRLNYGYTF.

This clone was counted a single time. J is TRBJ2-1 and V is TRBV6-2 or TRBV6-3, with D uncertain. CDR1 and CDR2 from the germline V gene are MNHEY and SVGEGT. This CDR3 comprises 12 residues. Trimming pared 6 bases from V and 5 bases from J, leaving 8 bases between. CDR3 in DNA: TGTGCCAGCAGCCCCCTCGACAATGAGCAGTTCTTC. Its translation: CASSPLDNEQFF.

The chain uses TRBV12-3 or TRBV12-4 and TRBJ1-1, with D unresolved. Trimming pared 6 bases from V and 7 bases from J, leaving 9 bases between. This CDR3 is built from 11 residues. In DNA, the CDR3 is TGTGCCAGCAGGATTGCAGGTGAAGCTTTCTTT. Translated, it gives CASRIAGEAFF.

The chain recombines TRBV28 with TRBJ2-3; TRBD2 matches 7 bases. Germline V gene lookup returns CDR1 MDHEN and CDR2 SYDVKM. CDR3 length: 16 residues. The junction had 13 bases not matched to a gene; V was cut back by 7 bases and J by 3 bases. The CDR3 loop is CASTASGPSRTDTQYF. CDR3 in DNA: TGTGCCAGCACGGCTAGCGGCCCCAGCCGTACAGATACGCAGTATTTT. Combining the CDR3 with reference TRBV28 and TRBJ2-3 gives the whole variable domain DVKVTQSSRYLVKRTGEKVFLECVQDMDHENMFWYRQDPGLGLRLIYFSYDVKMKEKGDIPEGYSVSREKKERFSLILESASTNQTSMYLCASTASGPSRTDTQYFGPGTRLTVL.

V and J are TRBV9 and TRBJ2-3; 9 positions match TRBD2. The CDR3 totals 16 residues. The germline gives CDR1 SGDLS, CDR2 YYNGEE. Unmatched junction bases numbered 5, after V lost 1 base and J lost 2 bases. CDR3 region: CASSVWAGGITDTQYF. The CDR3 nucleotides are TGTGCCAGCAGCGTATGGGCGGGAGGGATCACAGATACGCAGTATTTT.

The chain couples TRBV7-9 to TRBJ2-5; D ambiguous. Germline lookup yields CDR1 SEHNR and CDR2 FQNEAQ (reference sequence). Trimming removed 5 bases from V and 1 base from J, with 11 bases in between. This CDR3 region has 14 residues. CDR3 nucleotides: TGTGCCAGCAGCCCCCCGGCGGTCCAAGAGACCCAGTACTTC. As protein: CASSPPAVQETQYF. Using reference TRBV7-9 and TRBJ2-5 for the parts outside the CDR3, the full variable domain is DTGVSQNPRHKITKRGQNVTFRCDPISEHNRLYWYRQTLGQGPEFLTYFQNEAQLEKSRLLSDRFSAERPKGSFSTLEIQRTEQGDSAMYLCASSPPAVQETQYFGPGTRLLVL.

The rearrangement uses TRBV19 and TRBJ2-1, with 9 bases fitting TRBD2. Germline V gene lookup returns CDR1 LNHDA and CDR2 SQIVND (reference sequence). The CDR3 loop spans 16 amino acids. J gave up 8 bases and V 5 bases, and 13 bases lay outside the gene matches. In DNA, the CDR3 is TGTGCCAGTAGTTTCCTGCCGGCGGGAGGGGGCGATGAGCAGTTCTTC. This codes for CASSFLPAGGGDEQFF.

The J gene is TRBJ1-2, the V gene TRBV29-1, with D unresolved. The CDR3 loop spans 15 amino acids. V was cut by 5 bases and J by 7 bases, with 23 bases left in between. From germline, CDR1 is SQVTM and CDR2 ANQGSEA. The CDR3 protein is CSVHDGIRVVGGYTF. Here the CDR3 DNA reads TGCAGCGTTCACGATGGAATAAGGGTAGTCGGTGGCTACACCTTC.

V is TRBV7-2 and J is TRBJ2-7; maybe TRBD1 (6 bases). This CDR3 contains 13 residues. CDR1 and CDR2 from the germline V gene are SGHTA and FQGNSA. V was shortened by 4 bases and J by 6 bases, with 13 bases between the two germline ends. The CDR3: CASSSVGAGEQYF. The CDR3 DNA is TGTGCCAGCAGCTCCGTGGGGGCGGGCGAGCAGTACTTC. Looking up the rest from reference TRBV7-2 and TRBJ2-7 gives the full variable domain: GAGVSQSPSNKVTEKGKDVELRCDPISGHTALYWYRQSLGQGLEFLIYFQGNSAPDKSGLPSDRFSAERTGGSVSTLTIQRTQQEDSAVYLCASSSVGAGEQYFGPGTRLTVT.